These 22 T cell receptor beta chains share one sample of origin, sequenced in a study of blood T cell repertoires in COVID-19. TCRdb's table, derived via immunoSEQ multiplex PCR, lists solely in-frame clones and lacks some. The sample shows tens of thousands of clones, approximately 88% of them seen only once. The material sequenced was peripheral blood. The receptors were sampled from a human donor in a cohort sampled during active COVID-19.

This clone was counted between two and nine times. This chain joins TRBV7-9 and TRBJ2-1, with 10 bases aligning to TRBD1. Trimming removed 4 bases from V and 10 bases from J; junction bases left unmatched: 10. CDR1 and CDR2 from the germline V gene are SEHNR and FQNEAQ (reference sequence). The length of the CDR3 is 15 residues. CDR3 sequence reads: CASSSRQGAINEQFF. CDR3 coding DNA: TGTGCCAGCAGCTCCAGACAGGGGGCGATCAACGAGCAGTTCTTC.

The V and J genes are TRBV5-4 and TRBJ2-5; a possible D gene is TRBD2 (6 bases). Germline CDR1 is SGHNT and CDR2 is YYREEE (reference sequence). The CDR3 spans 14 residues. V shed 0 bases and J shed 4 bases, with 10 bases lying between them. In nucleotides, the CDR3 is TGTGCCAGCAGCTTGGTCCGGGACTCAGAGACCCAGTACTTC. This translates into CASSLVRDSETQYF. Filled out from reference TRBV5-4 and TRBJ2-5, the complete variable domain reads ETGVTQSPTHLIKTRGQQVTLRCSSQSGHNTVSWYQQALGQGPQFIFQYYREEENGRGNFPPRFSGLQFPNYSSELNVNALELDDSALYLCASSLVRDSETQYFGPGTRLLVL.

V gene TRBV18 combines with J gene TRBJ1-5, with D possibly matching TRBD1 (5 bases). Trimming removed 6 bases at V and 3 bases at J, with 15 bases between. The CDR3 loop spans 15 amino acids. The germline V gene has CDR1 KGHSH and CDR2 LQKENI. CDR3 nucleotides: TGTGCCAGCTCCAACGCCCAGGGCACCAATCAGCCCCAGCATTTT. Its translation: CASSNAQGTNQPQHF.

This clone came up a few times. The V and J genes are TRBV7-3 and TRBJ2-2, with 10 bases matching TRBD2. Germline values: CDR1 SGHTA, CDR2 FQGTGA. The CDR3 extends over 16 amino acids. The V segment lost 4 bases and the J segment 6 bases; nucleotides outside the gene matches: 8. This CDR3 reads CASSSSGGASPGELFF. Written as DNA, the CDR3 is TGTGCCAGCAGCTCAAGCGGGGGGGCGTCCCCCGGGGAGCTGTTTTTT.

This clone was picked up a small number of times. The V gene is TRBV19, the J gene TRBJ2-7; the match to TRBD1 covers 8 bases. The CDR3 spans 15 residues. Germline trimming cut 3 bases from V and 1 base from J; bases unmatched to any gene: 5. Germline assignment: CDR1 LNHDA and CDR2 SQIVND (reference sequence). The CDR3 loop reads CASSMIQGVSYEQYF. In DNA form, the CDR3 reads TGTGCCAGTAGTATGATACAGGGGGTTTCCTACGAGCAGTACTTC.

The chain recombines TRBV6-2 or TRBV6-3 with TRBJ2-1; possible D gene TRBD1, 6 bases. The CDR3 is 16 amino acids. V lost 5 bases and J 0 bases, leaving 14 bases between the germline ends. Germline CDR1 reads MNHEY; CDR2 reads SVGEGT. This CDR3 is CASSPSRGSSYNEQFF. Here the CDR3 DNA reads TGTGCCAGCAGTCCCTCTAGGGGGAGCTCCTACAATGAGCAGTTCTTC.

Only one count was recorded for this clone. The gene calls are TRBV4-3 and TRBJ2-1; TRBD2 matches at 14 bases. This CDR3 is built from 16 residues. CDR1 and CDR2 (germline): LGHNA, YSLEER. After removal of 1 base from V and 10 bases from J, the junction contained 6 bases not matched to a gene. The CDR3 DNA reads as TGCGCCAGCAGCCAAGCGACTAGCGGGGGGGCCCGGGAGCAGTTCTTC. Protein: CASSQATSGGAREQFF.

V and J are TRBV30 and TRBJ1-1; D gene ambiguous. Trimming cost V 3 bases and J 3 bases, with 11 bases left between them. Germline values: CDR1 GTSNPN, CDR2 SVGIG (reference sequence). The CDR3 is made up of 13 amino acids. The CDR3 region is CAWSTSGDTEAFF. The CDR3 coding sequence is TGTGCCTGGAGCACGTCCGGGGACACTGAAGCTTTCTTT. The variable domain in full, with the rest retrieved from reference TRBV30 and TRBJ1-1, is SQTIHQWPATLVQPVGSPLSLECTVEGTSNPNLYWYRQAAGRGLQLLFYSVGIGQISSEVPQNLSASRPQDRQFILSSKKLLLSDSGFYLCAWSTSGDTEAFFGQGTRLTVV.

CDR3 in amino acids: CASSLRGNTYEQYF. The CDR3 DNA follows: TGTGCCAGCAGCCTCCGGGGGAATACCTACGAGCAGTACTTC. The V and J genes are TRBV5-4 and TRBJ2-7, with a tentative D call TRBD2 (6 bases). The V end lost 4 bases, the J end lost 2 bases, and 13 bases lay between the germline ends. Per the germline V gene, CDR1 is SGHNT and CDR2 is YYREEE (reference sequence). The CDR3 is 14 residues long.

This clone has more than one count but fewer than ten. The chain uses TRBV2 and TRBJ2-7, with no clear D. Per germline, CDR1 SNHLY and CDR2 FYNNEI. V lost 1 base, J lost 3 bases, and 7 bases lay in between. The CDR3 contains 13 residues. The CDR3 loop is CASSEGVGYEQYF. The DNA for the CDR3 is TGTGCCAGCAGTGAAGGTGTCGGCTACGAGCAGTACTTC. The full variable domain, in which reference TRBV2 and TRBJ2-7 provide the parts outside the CDR3, is EPEVTQTPSHQVTQMGQEVILRCVPISNHLYFYWYRQILGQKVEFLVSFYNNEISEKSEIFDDQFSVERPDGSNFTLKIRSTKLEDSAMYFCASSEGVGYEQYFGPGTRLTVT.

This chain links TRBV4-1 with TRBJ2-7; 7 nucleotides line up with TRBD2. Germline V gene lookup returns CDR1 MGHRA and CDR2 YSYEKL. The CDR3 is 16 amino acids. V lost 0 bases and J lost 3; bases outside the gene matches: 8. The CDR3 DNA sequence: TGCGCCAGCAGCCAAGAGTGGGTAGCGGGTGACTACGAGCAGTACTTC. Protein sequence: CASSQEWVAGDYEQYF.

The rearrangement links TRBV6-4 to TRBJ2-2; weak D call: TRBD2 (6 bases). The germline CDR1 and CDR2 sequences are MRHNA and SNTAGT. Deletions cut 6 bases from V and 3 bases from J, with 14 bases between. CDR3 length equals 15 residues. CDR3 amino acids: CASSSRWGDTGELFF. As DNA, the CDR3 is TGTGCCAGCAGCTCCCGGTGGGGGGACACCGGGGAGCTGTTTTTT.

This sequence joins TRBV30 and TRBJ1-1, with D perhaps TRBD1 (5 bases). The CDR3 has 14 residues. CDR1 is GTSNPN and CDR2 is SVGIG in the germline V gene (reference sequence). With 2 bases removed from V and 1 base from J, the gap between germline ends came to 11 bases. The CDR3 DNA follows: TGTGCCTGGAGTATGGACATTACGAACACTGAAGCTTTCTTT. Its translation is CAWSMDITNTEAFF.

The chain recombines TRBV7-8 with TRBJ1-6; tentative D call: TRBD1 (5 bases). Per the germline V gene, CDR1 is SGHVS and CDR2 is FQNEAQ. Trimming pared 0 bases from V and 4 bases from J, leaving 13 bases between. The CDR3 is made up of 17 amino acids. The CDR3 sequence: CASSLAGGRAYNSPLHF. The DNA of the CDR3 is TGTGCCAGCAGCTTAGCAGGCGGCAGGGCTTATAATTCACCCCTCCACTTT.

The gene calls are TRBV6-2 or TRBV6-3 and TRBJ2-2; maybe TRBD2 (5 bases). The CDR3 runs 16 residues. Deletions cut 0 bases from V and 3 bases from J, with 11 bases between. Per the germline V gene, CDR1 is MNHEY and CDR2 is SVGEGT. The CDR3 bases are TGTGCCAGCAGTTACTCTAACGGGGATGACACCGGGGAGCTGTTTTTT. Translation: CASSYSNGDDTGELFF.

This chain joins TRBV6-1 and TRBJ1-3; D may be TRBD1 (5 bases). Germline assignment: CDR1 MNHNS and CDR2 SASEGT. Deletions cut 3 bases from V and 0 bases from J, with 9 bases between. CDR3 length: 15 residues. As DNA, the CDR3 is TGTGCCAGCAGTGAGACAGACAACTCTGGAAACACCATATATTTT. This sequence encodes CASSETDNSGNTIYF.

This clone was counted only a few times. The chain employs TRBV18 and TRBJ1-5, with D maybe TRBD1 (6 bases). There are 14 residues in the CDR3. V was clipped by 8 bases and J by 0 bases, with 11 bases between them. From germline, CDR1 is KGHSH and CDR2 LQKENI. Written as DNA, the CDR3 is TGTGCCAGCACTACAGGGAATAGCAATCAGCCCCAGCATTTT. The encoded protein is CASTTGNSNQPQHF. Full variable domain (missing parts from reference TRBV18 and TRBJ1-5): NAGVMQNPRHLVRRRGQEARLRCSPMKGHSHVYWYRQLPEEGLKFMVYLQKENIIDESGMPKERFSAEFPKEGPSILRIQQVVRGDSAAYFCASTTGNSNQPQHFGDGTRLSIL.

The chain joins TRBV11-2 to TRBJ2-1, with 8 bases matching TRBD2. The CDR3 has 16 amino acids. The germline V gene has CDR1 SGHAT and CDR2 FQNNGV. Trimming took 5 bases from V and 1 from J; bases not matched to a gene: 7. CDR3 bases: TGTGCCAGCAGCAAAGCGGGAGAAGGGTCCTACAATGAGCAGTTCTTC. Protein: CASSKAGEGSYNEQFF.

V gene TRBV6-5 combines with J gene TRBJ2-7; the match to TRBD2 covers 9 bases. Per germline, CDR1 MNHEY and CDR2 SVGAGI. The CDR3 has 14 amino acids. The junction had 3 bases not matched to a gene; V was cut back by 6 bases and J by 0 bases. Here the CDR3 DNA reads TGTGCCAGCAGGCCTAGCGGGGACTCCTACGAGCAGTACTTC. Protein: CASRPSGDSYEQYF.

The chain carries TRBV18 and TRBJ2-3; 9 bases line up with TRBD1. CDR3 length: 15 amino acids. V was pared by 3 bases and J by 6 bases, with 7 bases of the junction left unmatched. Germline V lookup: CDR1 KGHSH, CDR2 LQKENI. The CDR3, as DNA: TGTGCCAGCTCACCGACCGGGACAGGGTTGGATACGCAGTATTTT. Its translation is CASSPTGTGLDTQYF.

This sequence joins TRBV6-5 and TRBJ2-7; the match to TRBD1 covers 9 bases. This CDR3 spans 14 amino acids. The germline V gene has CDR1 MNHEY and CDR2 SVGAGI. Germline trimming cut 7 bases from V and 4 bases from J; bases unmatched to any gene: 8. CDR3 DNA sequence: TGTGCCAGCAAGCCCCCGGGACAGGGATACGAGCAGTACTTC. This encodes CASKPPGQGYEQYF.

The chain couples TRBV6-6 to TRBJ2-7; the match to TRBD2 covers 7 bases. Trimming cost V 6 bases and J 5 bases; bases outside gene matches: 13. Looked up from germline, CDR1 is MNHNY and CDR2 is SVGAGI (reference sequence). The CDR3 loop spans 15 amino acids. Here the CDR3 reads CASRPPPGGSDEQYF. The CDR3 coding sequence is TGTGCCAGCAGACCCCCTCCGGGAGGAAGCGACGAGCAGTACTTC.